This entry features one T cell receptor (beta chain) sequence. Germline V gene data show CDR1 as SGDLS and CDR2 as YYNGEE. The CDR3 spans 17 residues. J lost 8 bases, V lost 4 bases, and 10 bases had no gene match. The data stem from a study of blood T cell repertoires in COVID-19. For the study at large: The United States, Italy and Spain were the sources of the acute and convalescent COVID-19 samples. PBMCs, B-cell-depleted T cells, or T cells provided the cDNA or gDNA that made up the material.

Authors' data handling: Using reference gene primer amplification, nucleated cell counts were estimated. The method was immunoSEQ multiplex PCR; TCRdb's version includes in-frame clones alone and lacks a portion of them. That table is the source of V, J and clone size, and D and trimming were worked out from the DNA. This sample has more than 55,000 clones, with approximately 90% found just once. The sample comprised peripheral blood. The receptor comes from a man aged 80 or over with acute or convalescent COVID-19. The chain uses TRBV9 and TRBJ2-1; 15 nucleotides align to TRBD2. This CDR3 is CASSPGLAGGPWDEQFF. CDR3 coding DNA: TGTGCCAGCAGCCCAGGACTAGCGGGGGGGCCGTGGGATGAGCAGTTCTTC.